These 9 T cell receptor beta chains originate from one sample sequenced in a study of read filtering for tumor transcriptome and immune sequencing. The library was built from around 380 ng RNA with molecular barcoded adaptors for alpha/delta and beta/gamma chains. TCRdb analysed the reads with MiXCR anew, one entry per CDR3 protein. The table shows some 80,000 distinct CDR3 sequences, with roughly 12% occurring only once. Specimen: a population of CD138-negative cells sorted from bone marrow. The receptor source for this set is a donor over 35 with multiple myeloma.

This clonotype was recorded at least ten times. The V call is TRBV27, the J call TRBJ1-1; TRBD1 might be the D (5 bases). The CDR3 is made up of 16 amino acids. The V end lost 5 bases, the J end lost 4 bases, and 20 bases lay between the germline ends. CDR1 is MNHEY and CDR2 is SMNVEV in the germline V gene (reference sequence). The CDR3 spells CASSPGRAHPSTEAFF. The CDR3 nucleotides read TGTGCCAGCAGTCCAGGGCGGGCACACCCGAGCACTGAAGCTTTCTTT.

Turning to this clonotype: The conserved phenylalanine or tryptophan is not found at the CDR3 terminus, so this likely reflects a read error. The DNA is left out, because the CDR3 cannot be placed on it with certainty; the CDR3 is given as TCRdb lists it. V is TRBV25-1 and J is TRBJ2-7; the table's D call, TRBD1, was not checked against the DNA. The CDR3 comprises 12 residues, both ends counted. Germline-derived CDR1 and CDR2 are MGHDK and SYGVNS. The CDR3 sequence: CASSEYTGEQYI.

In this sample, this clonotype turned up a few times. The V and J genes are TRBV28 and TRBJ2-3; possibly TRBD1 for D (6 bases). The V and J ends lost 3 bases and 1 base respectively, with 11 bases between them. The CDR3 has 15 residues. CDR1 is MDHEN and CDR2 is SYDVKM in the germline V gene. The CDR3 nucleotides read TGTGCCAGCAGTTTCGCTGGACAGCGCACAGATACGCAGTATTTT. It codes for CASSFAGQRTDTQYF.

This clonotype was recorded once. The chain recombines TRBV28 with TRBJ2-4, with 8 positions matching TRBD2. The CDR3 is 15 residues long. Germline V gene data show CDR1 as MDHEN and CDR2 as SYDVKM. V lost 7 bases, J lost 5 bases, and 10 bases stayed unmatched. CDR3 loop: CASTTSATSENIQYF. For the CDR3, the DNA is TGTGCCAGCACGACTAGCGCTACTTCCGAAAACATTCAGTACTTC.

Details on this clonotype: Given a much more abundant clone one base away, this may be a read error. The chain combines TRBV5-1 with TRBJ2-7; unclear D gene. The CDR3 is 15 residues long. Looked up from germline, CDR1 is SGHRS and CDR2 is YFSETQ. DNA of the CDR3: TGCGCCAGCGGCTTGGTTGGGTCCGCGGCCTACGAGCAGTACTTC. Translating it yields CASGLVGSAAYEQYF.

This clonotype was counted ten times or more. This chain uses TRBV20-1 with TRBJ1-2; a weak D match, TRBD1 (5 bases). The germline CDR1 and CDR2 sequences are DFQATT and SNEGSKA (reference sequence). The germline V and J ends were trimmed by 0 bases and 4 bases, with 9 bases remaining between them. The CDR3 is 13 residues long. CDR3 region: CSARETGAYGYTF. The CDR3 bases are TGCAGTGCTAGAGAAACCGGGGCCTATGGCTACACCTTC.

This clonotype showed up many times. The V call is TRBV29-1, the J call TRBJ1-1, with D tentatively TRBD1 (5 bases). Germline V gives CDR1 SQVTM, CDR2 ANQGSEA. This CDR3 contains 13 residues. V lost 7 bases and J 4 bases, leaving 16 bases between the germline ends. CDR3 nucleotides: TGCAGCGCTGGGGTGGCAGGGAGCACTGAAGCTTTCTTT. This sequence encodes CSAGVAGSTEAFF. Together with reference TRBV29-1 and TRBJ1-1, the CDR3 gives the full variable domain: SAVISQKPSRDICQRGTSLTIQCQVDSQVTMMFWYRQQPGQSLTLIATANQGSEATYESGFVIDKFPISRPNLTFSTLTVSNMSPEDSSIYLCSAGVAGSTEAFFGQGTRLTVV.

The rearrangement links TRBV30 to TRBJ2-7; D may match TRBD1 or TRBD2 (5 bases each). V was clipped by 3 bases and J by 1 base, with 13 bases between them. The germline CDR1 and CDR2 sequences are GTSNPN and SVGIG (reference sequence). The CDR3 is 14 residues long. This CDR3 reads CAWSGDLRSYEQYF. The CDR3 DNA sequence: TGTGCCTGGAGCGGGGACCTACGTTCCTACGAGCAGTACTTC.

This clonotype was seen a handful of times. The chain uses TRBV6-2 or TRBV6-3 and TRBJ1-5; no reliable D call. Trimming pared 2 bases from V and 0 bases from J, leaving 11 bases between. Looked up from germline, CDR1 is MNHEY and CDR2 is SVGEGT. The CDR3 is made up of 16 amino acids. CDR3 in amino acids: CASSYVWGYSNQPQHF. In nucleotides, the CDR3 is TGTGCCAGCAGTTACGTCTGGGGATATAGCAATCAGCCCCAGCATTTT.